This TCR beta chain comes out of a study of cytomegalovirus exposure and HLA in healthy donors. This clone was seen more than once but under ten times. As yet, its antigen is unknown. Amplification used 60 Vbeta primers and 13 Jbeta primers. The assay was immunoSEQ multiplex PCR, and TCRdb's table has in-frame clones only and misses some. The repertoire consists of hundreds of thousands of clones, with 60% to 80% occurring once and the leading ten covering 3% to 4.5%. General study findings and limits: Among the sequence variants, a highly shared cluster was likely an artifact of sequencing.

This clonotype was sampled from a male donor in good health and CMV-seronegative. Sequenced material: PBMCs.

This CDR3 is CASSLTQGNSRNTIYF. The CDR3, as DNA: TGTGCCAGCAGCCTGACTCAGGGGAATTCAAGAAACACCATATATTTT. The V call is TRBV7-9, the J call TRBJ1-3, with D perhaps matching TRBD1 (6 bases). The CDR3 sequence is 16 residues long. The V end was cut by 5 bases, the J end by 5 bases, with 19 bases between. CDR1 and CDR2 from the germline V gene are SEHNR and FQNEAQ (reference sequence).